This entry features one T cell receptor beta chain sequence. Its antigen remains unknown. CDR3 length: 12 residues. CDR1 and CDR2 (germline): SSHAT, FNYEAQ (reference sequence). Between the trimmed V and J ends, which lost 6 bases and 7 bases, there was a span of 9 bases. TCRdb's copy holds only in-frame clones and misses some; the assay was immunoSEQ multiplex PCR. The repertoire holds about 260,000 clones, with roughly 91% as singletons. This entry comes from a study of cytomegalovirus exposure and HLA in healthy donors. Study-level points and caveats: The investigators catalogued some 160 TCR beta chains as cytomegalovirus-associated.

Sample: PBMCs. This clonotype originated in a woman aged 25-40 years in good health and CMV-seronegative. The chain is built from TRBV7-7 and TRBJ2-2; D possibly corresponds to TRBD1 (5 bases). The CDR3 spells CASSDSFGELFF. CDR3 coding DNA: TGTGCCAGCAGTGACAGTTTCGGGGAGCTGTTTTTT.